This T cell receptor beta chain came from a study of beta chain features in type 1 diabetes. For the study at large: In age, gender and cell yields, patients were similar to healthy donors.

General observations from the study: Whatever favoring of shorter templates PCR might show would apply equally to patients and controls. Naive, central memory and Treg TCRB repertoires appeared more alike in patients than in healthy donors.

Concerning this clone itself: Its antigen is not known. The sample holds other DNA sequences that translate to the same CDR3.

The CDR3 runs to 14 residues. Germline CDR1 is SGDLS and CDR2 is YYNGEE. Trimming removed 0 bases from V and 0 bases from J, with 6 bases in between. Staining for CD45RO/CCR7/CD25/CD127/CD95/CD27 allowed sorting of CD4+ naive, central memory, regulatory and stem cell-like memory cells. Isolated RNA was reverse transcribed in full, so expressed TCRB transcripts were sequenced. Measured with immunoSEQ multiplex PCR; TCRdb has only the in-frame clones, and not every one. The data show fewer than 250,000 clones, with around 65% seen just once and about 0.05% held by the top ten. Material for sequencing was naive CD4+ T cells from blood. This clonotype originated in a man under 40 in good health. The chain carries TRBV9 and TRBJ1-1; D ambiguous. The chain's CDR3 is CASSVDGVNTEAFF. Written as DNA, the CDR3 is TGTGCCAGCAGCGTAGACGGGGTGAACACTGAAGCTTTCTTT. Looking up the rest from reference TRBV9 and TRBJ1-1 gives the full variable domain: DSGVTQTPKHLITATGQRVTLRCSPRSGDLSVYWYQQSLDQGLQFLIQYYNGEERAKGNILERFSAQQFPDLHSELNLSSLELGDSALYFCASSVDGVNTEAFFGQGTRLTVV.